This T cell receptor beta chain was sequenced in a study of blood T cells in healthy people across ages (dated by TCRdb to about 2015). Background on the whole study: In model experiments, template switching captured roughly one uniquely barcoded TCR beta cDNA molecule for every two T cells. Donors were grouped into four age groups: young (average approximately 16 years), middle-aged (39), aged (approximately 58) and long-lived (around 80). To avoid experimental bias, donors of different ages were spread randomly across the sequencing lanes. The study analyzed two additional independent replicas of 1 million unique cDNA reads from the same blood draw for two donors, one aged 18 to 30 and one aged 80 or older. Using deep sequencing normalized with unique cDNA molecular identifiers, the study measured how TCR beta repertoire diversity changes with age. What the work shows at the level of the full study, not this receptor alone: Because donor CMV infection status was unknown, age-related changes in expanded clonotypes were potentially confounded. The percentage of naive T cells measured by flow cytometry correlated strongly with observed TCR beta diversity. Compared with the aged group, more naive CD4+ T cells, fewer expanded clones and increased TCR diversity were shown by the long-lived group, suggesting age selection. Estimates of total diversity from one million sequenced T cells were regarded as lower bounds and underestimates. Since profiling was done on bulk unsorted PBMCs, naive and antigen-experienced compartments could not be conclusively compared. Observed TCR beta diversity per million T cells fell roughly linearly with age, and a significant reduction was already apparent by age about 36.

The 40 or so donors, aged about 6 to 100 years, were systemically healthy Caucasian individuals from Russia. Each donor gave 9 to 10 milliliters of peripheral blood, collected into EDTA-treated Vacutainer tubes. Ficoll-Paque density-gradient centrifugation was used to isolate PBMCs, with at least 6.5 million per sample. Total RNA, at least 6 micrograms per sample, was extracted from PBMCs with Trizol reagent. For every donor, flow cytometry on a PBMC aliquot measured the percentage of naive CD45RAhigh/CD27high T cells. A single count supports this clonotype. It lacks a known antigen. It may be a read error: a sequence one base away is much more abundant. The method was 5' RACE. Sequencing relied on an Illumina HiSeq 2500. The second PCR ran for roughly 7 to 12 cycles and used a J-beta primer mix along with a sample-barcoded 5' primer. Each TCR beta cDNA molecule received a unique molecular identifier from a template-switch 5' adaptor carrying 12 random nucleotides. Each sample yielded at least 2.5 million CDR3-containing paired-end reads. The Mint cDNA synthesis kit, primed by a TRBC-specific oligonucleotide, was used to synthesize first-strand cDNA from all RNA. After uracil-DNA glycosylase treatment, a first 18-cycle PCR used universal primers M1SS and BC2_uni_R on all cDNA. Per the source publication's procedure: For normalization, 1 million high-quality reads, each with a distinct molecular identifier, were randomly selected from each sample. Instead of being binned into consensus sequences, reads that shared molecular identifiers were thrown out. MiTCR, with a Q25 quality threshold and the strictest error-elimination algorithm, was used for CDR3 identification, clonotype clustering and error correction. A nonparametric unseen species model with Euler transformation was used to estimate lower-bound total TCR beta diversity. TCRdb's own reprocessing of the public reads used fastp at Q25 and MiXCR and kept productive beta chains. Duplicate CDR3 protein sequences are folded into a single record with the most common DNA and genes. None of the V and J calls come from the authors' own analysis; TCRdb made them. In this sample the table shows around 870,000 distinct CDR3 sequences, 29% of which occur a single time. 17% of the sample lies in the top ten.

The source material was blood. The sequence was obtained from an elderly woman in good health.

The sequenced DNA: TGTGCCAGCAGGGAGACAGGGGGCACAGATACGGAGTATTTT. Its translation reads: CASRETGGTDTEYF. The chain links TRBV12-3 or TRBV12-4 with TRBJ2-3, with TRBD1 matching 10 junction bases. The CDR3, from cysteine to phenylalanine, totals 14 residues. The CDR3 DNA has 42 bases and is translated from base 1.